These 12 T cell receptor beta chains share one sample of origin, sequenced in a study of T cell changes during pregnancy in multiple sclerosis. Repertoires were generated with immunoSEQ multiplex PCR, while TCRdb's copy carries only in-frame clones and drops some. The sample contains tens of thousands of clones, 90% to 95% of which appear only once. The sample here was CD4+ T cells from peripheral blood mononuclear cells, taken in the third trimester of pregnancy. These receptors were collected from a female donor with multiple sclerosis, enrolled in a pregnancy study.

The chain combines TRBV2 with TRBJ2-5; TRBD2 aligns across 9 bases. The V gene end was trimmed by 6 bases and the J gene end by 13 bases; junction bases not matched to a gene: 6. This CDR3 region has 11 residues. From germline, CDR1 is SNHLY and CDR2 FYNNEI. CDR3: CASRSRLAVYF. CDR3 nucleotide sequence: TGTGCCAGCAGGTCCCGACTAGCGGTGTACTTC.

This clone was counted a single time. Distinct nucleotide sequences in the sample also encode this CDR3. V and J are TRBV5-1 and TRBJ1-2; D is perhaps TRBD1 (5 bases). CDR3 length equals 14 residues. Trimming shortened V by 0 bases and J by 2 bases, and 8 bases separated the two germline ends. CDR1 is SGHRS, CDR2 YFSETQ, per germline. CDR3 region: CASSLEGLNYGYTF. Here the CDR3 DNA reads TGCGCCAGCAGCTTGGAGGGGTTAAACTATGGCTACACCTTC.

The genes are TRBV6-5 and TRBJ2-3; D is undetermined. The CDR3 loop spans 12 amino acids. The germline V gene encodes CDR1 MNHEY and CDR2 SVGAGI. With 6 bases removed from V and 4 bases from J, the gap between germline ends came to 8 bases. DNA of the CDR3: TGTGCCAGCAGGACAAAAGCAGATACGCAGTATTTT. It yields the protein CASRTKADTQYF.

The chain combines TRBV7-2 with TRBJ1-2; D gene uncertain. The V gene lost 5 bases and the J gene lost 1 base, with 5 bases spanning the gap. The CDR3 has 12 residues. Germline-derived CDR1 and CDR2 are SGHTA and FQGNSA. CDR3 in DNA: TGTGCCAGCAGCCCCCTTAACTATGGCTACACCTTC. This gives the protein CASSPLNYGYTF.

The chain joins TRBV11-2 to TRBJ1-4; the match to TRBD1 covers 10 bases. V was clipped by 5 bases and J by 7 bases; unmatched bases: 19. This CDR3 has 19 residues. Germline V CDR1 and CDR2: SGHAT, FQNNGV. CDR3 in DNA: TGTGCCAGCAGCCCACGATCACCCCCCCGACAGGGGGCCAGTGAAAAACTGTTTTTT. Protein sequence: CASSPRSPPRQGASEKLFF.

The chain's CDR3 is CASRLRGPMNTEAFF. For the CDR3, the DNA is TGTGCCAGCAGGCTAAGAGGTCCTATGAACACTGAAGCTTTCTTT. The rearrangement links TRBV2 to TRBJ1-1; D gene uncertain. The CDR3 extends over 15 amino acids. Trimming took off 6 bases at V and 0 bases at J, with 14 bases between the two ends. Germline CDR1 reads SNHLY; CDR2 reads FYNNEI.

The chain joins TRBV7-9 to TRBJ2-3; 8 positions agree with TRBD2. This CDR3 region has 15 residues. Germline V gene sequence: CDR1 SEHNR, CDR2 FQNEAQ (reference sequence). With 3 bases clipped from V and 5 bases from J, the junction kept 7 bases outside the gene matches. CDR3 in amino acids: CASSLGSGKLDTQYF. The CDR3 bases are TGTGCCAGCAGCTTGGGTAGCGGGAAATTAGATACGCAGTATTTT.

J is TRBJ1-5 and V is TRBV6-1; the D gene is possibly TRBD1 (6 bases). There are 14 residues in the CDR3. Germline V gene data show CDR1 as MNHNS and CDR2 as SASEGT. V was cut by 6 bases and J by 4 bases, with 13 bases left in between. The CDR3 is CASRIGQFNQPQHF. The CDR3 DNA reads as TGTGCCAGCAGAATCGGACAGTTTAATCAGCCCCAGCATTTT.

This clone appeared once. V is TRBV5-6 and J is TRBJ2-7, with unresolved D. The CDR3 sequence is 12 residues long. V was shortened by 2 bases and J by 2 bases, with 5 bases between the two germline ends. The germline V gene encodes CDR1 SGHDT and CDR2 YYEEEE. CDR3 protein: CASSFGAYEQYF. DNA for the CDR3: TGTGCCAGCAGCTTCGGAGCCTACGAGCAGTACTTC.

The CDR3 protein is CASSWTSLDTQYF. Here the CDR3 DNA reads TGTGCCAGCAGTTGGACTAGCTTAGATACGCAGTATTTT. V gene TRBV28 combines with J gene TRBJ2-3, with 8 positions matching TRBD2. Germline V CDR1 and CDR2: MDHEN, SYDVKM. The CDR3 consists of 13 residues. Trimming at V came to 4 bases and at J to 5 bases, leaving 2 bases not matched to a gene.

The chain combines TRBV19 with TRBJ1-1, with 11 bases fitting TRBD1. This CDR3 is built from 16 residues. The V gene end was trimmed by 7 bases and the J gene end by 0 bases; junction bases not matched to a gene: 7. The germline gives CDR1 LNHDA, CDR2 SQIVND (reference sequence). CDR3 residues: CASIRTGGLMNTEAFF. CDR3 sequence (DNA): TGTGCCAGTATTCGGACAGGGGGCCTCATGAACACTGAAGCTTTCTTT. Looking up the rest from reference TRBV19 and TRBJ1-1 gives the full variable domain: DGGITQSPKYLFRKEGQNVTLSCEQNLNHDAMYWYRQDPGQGLRLIYYSQIVNDFQKGDIAEGYSVSREKKESFPLTVTSAQKNPTAFYLCASIRTGGLMNTEAFFGQGTRLTVV.

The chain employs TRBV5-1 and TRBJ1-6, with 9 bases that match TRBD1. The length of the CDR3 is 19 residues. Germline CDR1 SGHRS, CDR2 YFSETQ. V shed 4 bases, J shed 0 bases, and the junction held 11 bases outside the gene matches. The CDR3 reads CASSAGQGSQSSYNSPLHF. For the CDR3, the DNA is TGCGCCAGCAGCGCGGGACAGGGATCCCAGAGCTCCTATAATTCACCCCTCCACTTT.